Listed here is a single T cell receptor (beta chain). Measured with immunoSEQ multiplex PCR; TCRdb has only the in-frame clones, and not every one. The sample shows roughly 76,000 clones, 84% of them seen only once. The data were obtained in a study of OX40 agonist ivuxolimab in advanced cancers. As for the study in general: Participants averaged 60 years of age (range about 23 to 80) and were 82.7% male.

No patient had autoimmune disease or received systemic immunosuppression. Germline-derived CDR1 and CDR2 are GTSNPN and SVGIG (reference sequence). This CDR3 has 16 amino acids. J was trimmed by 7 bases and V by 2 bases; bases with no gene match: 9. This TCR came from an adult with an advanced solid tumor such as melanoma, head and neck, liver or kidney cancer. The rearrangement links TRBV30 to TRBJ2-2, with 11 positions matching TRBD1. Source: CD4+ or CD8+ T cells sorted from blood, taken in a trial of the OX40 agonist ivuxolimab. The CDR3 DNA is TGTGCCTGGAGTTCCCGGGACAGGGGGGCCGGCGGGGAGCTGTTTTTT. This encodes CAWSSRDRGAGGELFF.